These 27 T cell receptor beta chains share one sample of origin, sequenced in a study of memory CD4+ T cells and cytomegalovirus serostatus (dated by TCRdb to the late 2010s). A FACSAria II was used to sort memory CD4+ T cells, defined as single viable CD3+CD4+CD8-CD45RO+ cells. The receptor library was made with the immunoSEQ multiplex PCR assay. Sourced from immuneACCESS, this table was stored by TCRdb with only in-frame sequences that have V and J called. A share of the clones is absent; for the studies checked, an unresolved V gene accounts for under half, and the remainder has no known explanation. Across this sample there are 85,000 to 100,000 clones, with 80% seen only once. The ten most abundant clones make up 3.5% to 4% of the sample. The sequencing input was memory CD4+ T cells from blood. The origin of the receptors is an adult in good health and CMV-seropositive.

The chain joins TRBV6-1 to TRBJ1-2; no definite D call. CDR1 and CDR2 from the germline V gene are MNHNS and SASEGT. Trimming removed 1 base at V and 8 bases at J, with 11 bases between. The CDR3 has 13 residues. Here the CDR3 DNA reads TGTGCCAGCAGTGAAGGTTGGAAAGTGGGCTACACCTTC. Its translation is CASSEGWKVGYTF.

The gene calls are TRBV2 and TRBJ1-4; TRBD1 is a possible D gene (6 bases). CDR1 is SNHLY, CDR2 FYNNEI, per germline. The CDR3 runs 21 residues. The V and J ends lost 6 bases and 0 bases respectively, with 29 bases between them. The CDR3 coding sequence is TGTGCCAGCAGCTATGATTCCATAAGGGTCTCCCCAGGGGCAACTAATGAAAAACTGTTTTTT. Its translation: CASSYDSIRVSPGATNEKLFF.

The J gene is TRBJ2-2, the V gene TRBV5-1; 10 bases line up with TRBD1. The CDR3 is 16 amino acids. The V gene's germline CDR1 is SGHRS and CDR2 YFSETQ. V trimming: 4 bases; J trimming: 4 bases; junction bases outside the gene matches: 7. The CDR3 DNA reads as TGCGCCAGCAGCCCCGGGACAGGGGTTCTCACCGGGGAGCTGTTTTTT. This sequence encodes CASSPGTGVLTGELFF.

V is TRBV19 and J is TRBJ1-5; 8 nucleotides align to TRBD1. CDR3 length: 15 residues. Germline V gives CDR1 LNHDA, CDR2 SQIVND (reference sequence). Germline trimming cut 5 bases from V and 3 bases from J; bases unmatched to any gene: 6. CDR3 amino acids: CASSSGGDTNQPQHF. For the CDR3, the DNA is TGTGCCAGTAGTTCAGGGGGCGATACCAATCAGCCCCAGCATTTT.

This CDR3 reads CASSSPGQSSGANVLTF. CDR3 coding DNA: TGTGCCAGCAGTTCTCCGGGACAAAGCTCTGGGGCCAACGTCCTGACTTTC. The chain joins TRBV27 to TRBJ2-6, with a possible D match to TRBD1 (6 bases). This CDR3 has 17 residues. V lost 4 bases and J 0 bases, leaving 13 bases between the germline ends. The germline CDR1 and CDR2 sequences are MNHEY and SMNVEV (reference sequence).

The chain recombines TRBV5-4 with TRBJ2-7; D gene unclear. The V and J ends lost 0 bases and 2 bases respectively, with 15 bases between them. Germline V lookup: CDR1 SGHNT, CDR2 YYREEE (reference sequence). This CDR3 region has 16 residues. The DNA for the CDR3 is TGTGCCAGCAGCTTGGGGGGTGGGGAAAACCCCTACGAGCAGTACTTC. Protein sequence: CASSLGGGENPYEQYF.

The chain employs TRBV5-1 and TRBJ2-5, with D possibly called TRBD1 or TRBD2 (5 bases each). Between the trimmed V and J ends, which lost 4 bases and 4 bases, there was a span of 14 bases. The length of the CDR3 is 14 residues. Per germline, CDR1 SGHRS and CDR2 YFSETQ. The CDR3 region is CASSGGVVGETQYF. The CDR3 coding sequence is TGCGCCAGCAGCGGGGGAGTTGTGGGAGAGACCCAGTACTTC.

V and J are TRBV5-6 and TRBJ2-5, with 13 bases fitting TRBD2. The CDR3 is made up of 16 amino acids. Trimming took 4 bases from V and 1 from J; bases not matched to a gene: 4. Germline V lookup: CDR1 SGHDT, CDR2 YYEEEE. The CDR3 nucleotides read TGTGCCAGCAGCACGACTAGCGGGAGGTCCCAAGAGACCCAGTACTTC. Residues: CASSTTSGRSQETQYF.

This chain uses TRBV6-6 with TRBJ1-2; no firm D call. This CDR3 contains 14 residues. Trimming removed 5 bases at V and 6 bases at J, with 16 bases between. Germline V gene data show CDR1 as MNHNY and CDR2 as SVGAGI (reference sequence). The CDR3 nucleotides read TGTGCCAGCAGTGACCCGGGGATTGTCGATGGCTACACCTTC. It is translated as CASSDPGIVDGYTF.

This clone was found a few times. CDR3 sequence (DNA): TGTGCCAGCAGCTTAGGTGGGGGGACGGACTATGGCTACACCTTC. It translates to CASSLGGGTDYGYTF. The chain is built from TRBV7-2 and TRBJ1-2, with D possibly being TRBD1 (5 bases). This CDR3 has 15 amino acids. Trimming pared 1 base from V and 3 bases from J, leaving 12 bases between. Germline CDR1 reads SGHTA; CDR2 reads FQGNSA.

Only one count was recorded for this clone. The rearrangement joins TRBV28 to TRBJ1-4; D unresolved. V lost 1 base and J lost 12, with 9 bases in between. This CDR3 region has 12 residues. Germline V gives CDR1 MDHEN, CDR2 SYDVKM. CDR3 sequence reads: CASSLYRGELFF. The DNA for the CDR3 is TGTGCCAGCAGTTTATACCGGGGAGAACTGTTTTTT.

This clone was detected only a few times. The J gene is TRBJ1-1, the V gene TRBV5-1; a weak D match, TRBD1 (5 bases). The germline V and J ends were trimmed by 0 bases and 1 base, with 10 bases remaining between them. Germline V gene lookup returns CDR1 SGHRS and CDR2 YFSETQ. This CDR3 is 15 amino acids long. CDR3 nucleotide sequence: TGCGCCAGCAGCTTGGTTGGGGGTCGGAACACTGAAGCTTTCTTT. Translation gives CASSLVGGRNTEAFF. The complete variable domain, with remaining parts taken from reference TRBV5-1 and TRBJ1-1, reads KAGVTQTPRYLIKTRGQQVTLSCSPISGHRSVSWYQQTPGQGLQFLFEYFSETQRNKGNFPGRFSGRQFSNSRSEMNVSTLELGDSALYLCASSLVGGRNTEAFFGQGTRLTVV.

The V and J genes are TRBV6-5 and TRBJ1-1; 7 positions match TRBD1. The CDR3 is made up of 14 amino acids. Germline CDR1 and CDR2: MNHEY and SVGAGI. The trim removed 2 bases at V and 3 bases at J, leaving 3 bases unmatched. The CDR3 sequence: CASSYGTAHTEAFF. DNA of the CDR3: TGTGCCAGCAGTTACGGGACAGCTCACACTGAAGCTTTCTTT.

About this clone: The identical CDR3 is also encoded by other nucleotide sequences in the sample. The V and J genes are TRBV2 and TRBJ1-2; D may be TRBD1 (5 bases). Germline assignment: CDR1 SNHLY and CDR2 FYNNEI. The CDR3 is 13 residues long. The V and J ends lost 4 bases and 2 bases respectively, with 8 bases between them. The DNA of the CDR3 is TGTGCCAGCAGTGTAGGGGTGAACTATGGCTACACCTTC. This encodes CASSVGVNYGYTF.

The chain combines TRBV19 with TRBJ1-5; D gene uncertain. V lost 1 base, J lost 2 bases, and 9 bases lay in between. From germline, CDR1 is LNHDA and CDR2 SQIVND (reference sequence). The CDR3 is 15 residues long. The CDR3 bases are TGTGCCAGTAGTATAGTGGACGTGGGCAATCAGCCCCAGCATTTT. This translates into CASSIVDVGNQPQHF.

Here the CDR3 DNA reads TGTGCCAGCAGCTTAGATCCGGGCCCTTCAGATACGCAGTATTTT. This translates into CASSLDPGPSDTQYF. The genes are TRBV11-2 and TRBJ2-3; D unresolved. Trimming shortened V by 0 bases and J by 4 bases, and 11 bases separated the two germline ends. The CDR3 length is 15 residues. Germline V gene sequence: CDR1 SGHAT, CDR2 FQNNGV.

This clone was counted between two and nine times. The chain joins TRBV4-1 to TRBJ1-5; tentatively, D is TRBD1 (6 bases). Germline V lookup: CDR1 MGHRA, CDR2 YSYEKL. This CDR3 is built from 15 residues. Between the trimmed V and J ends, which lost 0 bases and 4 bases, there was a span of 10 bases. The CDR3 DNA reads TGCGCCAGCAGCCAAGAGCCCCAGGGGAATCAGCCCCAGCATTTT. Residues: CASSQEPQGNQPQHF.

This clone has just a few counts. This sequence joins TRBV7-3 and TRBJ2-2; no definite D call. The CDR3 extends over 13 amino acids. V lost 5 bases, J lost 7 bases, and 11 bases lay in between. CDR1 SGHTA and CDR2 FQGTGA come from the germline V gene. The CDR3 loop reads CASSPDRVGELFF. The CDR3 nucleotides read TGTGCCAGCAGCCCCGATAGGGTCGGGGAGCTGTTTTTT.

The genes are TRBV7-8 and TRBJ2-5; unclear D gene. This CDR3 is 14 amino acids long. Germline CDR1 SGHVS, CDR2 FQNEAQ. Deletions cut 2 bases from V and 0 bases from J, with 7 bases between. The CDR3 loop reads CASSLWRNQETQYF. In nucleotides, the CDR3 is TGTGCCAGCAGCTTATGGCGGAACCAAGAGACCCAGTACTTC.

The gene calls are TRBV5-4 and TRBJ2-3, with TRBD2 identical over 11 bases. CDR3 length: 16 amino acids. V was pared by 4 bases and J by 1 base, with 5 bases of the junction left unmatched. CDR1 and CDR2 (germline): SGHNT, YYREEE (reference sequence). The CDR3 protein is CASSKNSGRGTDTQYF. CDR3 DNA: TGTGCCAGCAGCAAGAATAGCGGGAGGGGCACAGATACGCAGTATTTT. Full variable domain (rest looked up from reference TRBV5-4 and TRBJ2-3): ETGVTQSPTHLIKTRGQQVTLRCSSQSGHNTVSWYQQALGQGPQFIFQYYREEENGRGNFPPRFSGLQFPNYSSELNVNALELDDSALYLCASSKNSGRGTDTQYFGPGTRLTVL.

The V and J genes are TRBV28 and TRBJ2-2, with 7 positions matching TRBD1. The CDR3 has 16 residues. V lost 6 bases to trimming and J lost 2 bases; unmatched junction nucleotides: 9. The germline gives CDR1 MDHEN, CDR2 SYDVKM. CDR3 residues: CASRSTGRANTGELFF. DNA for the CDR3: TGTGCCAGCAGGTCGACAGGGCGAGCTAACACCGGGGAGCTGTTTTTT.

This sequence joins TRBV5-1 and TRBJ1-2; D remains unclear. CDR1 is SGHRS, CDR2 YFSETQ, per germline. There are 12 residues in the CDR3. The ends were cut back, 0 bases at V and 7 bases at J, with 7 bases in the middle. DNA for the CDR3: TGCGCCAGCAGCTTGGATGCAGCTGGCTACACCTTC. Its translation: CASSLDAAGYTF.

This clone was picked up a small number of times. The V gene is TRBV7-9, the J gene TRBJ1-5; TRBD1 matches at 8 bases. The CDR3 length is 14 residues. Per the germline V gene, CDR1 is SEHNR and CDR2 is FQNEAQ (reference sequence). V shed 5 bases and J 6 bases; nucleotides not matched to a gene: 6. CDR3 region: CASSGDRGIQPQHF. CDR3 DNA sequence: TGTGCCAGCAGCGGAGACAGGGGTATTCAGCCCCAGCATTTT.

This chain joins TRBV5-1 and TRBJ2-2; D might be TRBD1 (6 bases). Per germline, CDR1 SGHRS and CDR2 YFSETQ. Trimming shortened V by 4 bases and J by 7 bases, and 20 bases separated the two germline ends. The CDR3 is 16 residues long. The CDR3 DNA follows: TGCGCCAGCAGCCCCCGGGACACCCGAAGTGACGGGGAGCTGTTTTTT. This codes for CASSPRDTRSDGELFF.

The rearrangement joins TRBV19 to TRBJ2-1; 10 nucleotides agree with TRBD1. The V segment lost 4 bases and the J segment 8 bases; nucleotides outside the gene matches: 8. The CDR3 is 15 amino acids. The V gene's germline CDR1 is LNHDA and CDR2 SQIVND (reference sequence). The CDR3 DNA follows: TGTGCCAGTAGTACAAGACAGGGGGCCGGTCATGAGCAGTTCTTC. Its translation: CASSTRQGAGHEQFF. The whole variable domain, filled in from reference TRBV19 and TRBJ2-1, reads DGGITQSPKYLFRKEGQNVTLSCEQNLNHDAMYWYRQDPGQGLRLIYYSQIVNDFQKGDIAEGYSVSREKKESFPLTVTSAQKNPTAFYLCASSTRQGAGHEQFFGPGTRLTVL.

V and J are TRBV19 and TRBJ2-2, with 10 nucleotides matching TRBD2. The V gene's germline CDR1 is LNHDA and CDR2 SQIVND (reference sequence). This CDR3 comprises 16 residues. V shed 6 bases, J shed 1 base, and the junction held 5 bases outside the gene matches. CDR3: CASSPLAGVNTGELFF. As DNA, the CDR3 is TGTGCCAGTAGCCCTCTAGCGGGAGTGAACACCGGGGAGCTGTTTTTT. Supplemented by reference TRBV19 and TRBJ2-2, the full variable domain reads DGGITQSPKYLFRKEGQNVTLSCEQNLNHDAMYWYRQDPGQGLRLIYYSQIVNDFQKGDIAEGYSVSREKKESFPLTVTSAQKNPTAFYLCASSPLAGVNTGELFFGEGSRLTVL.

This clone was counted between two and nine times. The gene calls are TRBV10-3 and TRBJ1-1; no reliable D call. The CDR3 contains 12 residues. V dropped 7 bases and J dropped 0 bases, with 6 bases sitting between them. CDR1 and CDR2 (germline): ENHRY, SYGVKD. The CDR3 sequence: CAIKALNTEAFF. Written as DNA, the CDR3 is TGTGCCATCAAGGCCCTGAACACTGAAGCTTTCTTT.